The present TCR beta chain was sequenced within a study of OX40 agonist ivuxolimab in advanced cancers. Across the study: Those enrolled were 80% to 85% male, with a mean age of 60 years and ages from 23 to 79. Whole-study findings and limits: Nonresponders included some who also had low normalized T-cell clonal expansion.

Repertoires were generated with immunoSEQ multiplex PCR, while TCRdb's copy carries only in-frame clones and drops some. The table includes around 60,000 clones, around 79% detected once. The CDR3 has 13 amino acids. CDR1 is SGHNT and CDR2 is YENEEA in the germline V gene. V was pared by 5 bases and J by 0 bases, with 6 bases between. Concerning this clone: Its matching antigen is unknown.

The rearrangement links TRBV11-3 to TRBJ2-3; D is unresolved. The sample here was CD4+ or CD8+ T cells sorted from blood, taken in a trial of the OX40 agonist ivuxolimab. This TCR derives from an adult with an advanced solid tumor such as melanoma, head and neck, liver or kidney cancer. The CDR3 DNA reads TGTGCCAGCAGCCGGACGAGCACAGATACGCAGTATTTT. Translating it yields CASSRTSTDTQYF.